The 13 T cell receptor beta chains below come from one sample, sequenced in a study of OX40 agonist ivuxolimab in advanced cancers. Clones were sequenced by immunoSEQ multiplex PCR, and TCRdb holds only the in-frame ones, with some missing. The table includes 30,000 to 35,000 clones, roughly nine tenths detected once. The sample consisted of CD4+ or CD8+ T cells sorted from blood, taken in a trial of the OX40 agonist ivuxolimab. These receptors came from an adult with an advanced solid tumor such as melanoma, head and neck, liver or kidney cancer.

This sequence joins TRBV7-2 and TRBJ2-2; the D is unclear. Trimming stripped 2 bases from V and 4 bases from J, with 8 bases between. This CDR3 has 14 residues. Germline CDR1 reads SGHTA; CDR2 reads FQGNSA. The CDR3: CASSLQRSTGELFF. DNA for the CDR3: TGTGCCAGCAGCTTACAGAGAAGCACCGGGGAGCTGTTTTTT.

Only one count was recorded for this clone. The chain carries TRBV30 and TRBJ2-1; the D gene could be TRBD1 or TRBD2 (5 bases each). Germline V gives CDR1 GTSNPN, CDR2 SVGIG (reference sequence). The CDR3 loop spans 12 amino acids. With 3 bases removed from V and 7 bases from J, the gap between germline ends came to 10 bases. CDR3 nucleotide sequence: TGTGCCTGGAGAGGAGAGGGGAATGAGCAGTTCTTC. This encodes CAWRGEGNEQFF.

The rearrangement uses TRBV7-9 and TRBJ1-5; D unclear. Germline V lookup: CDR1 SEHNR, CDR2 FQNEAQ (reference sequence). V was pared by 4 bases and J by 4 bases, with 17 bases between. The length of the CDR3 is 16 residues. CDR3 DNA: TGTGCCAGCAGCTCCCTGGAGGGTACGGGGAATCAGCCCCAGCATTTT. It encodes CASSSLEGTGNQPQHF.

The genes are TRBV27 and TRBJ2-7; D possibly corresponds to TRBD1 (5 bases). V shed 3 bases and J shed 0 bases, with 12 bases lying between them. Germline V gene sequence: CDR1 MNHEY, CDR2 SMNVEV (reference sequence). The CDR3 spans 15 residues. The DNA for the CDR3 is TGTGCCAGCAGTTTGGCAGGGCAGGGCTCCTACGAGCAGTACTTC. Protein sequence: CASSLAGQGSYEQYF.

This rearrangement joins TRBV4-1 to TRBJ2-3, with TRBD2 matching over 11 bases. CDR1 and CDR2 from the germline V gene are MGHRA and YSYEKL. V shed 4 bases and J 2 bases; nucleotides not matched to a gene: 8. The CDR3 is made up of 17 amino acids. CDR3 region: CASSLTSGGYATDTQYF. In nucleotides, the CDR3 is TGCGCCAGCAGCCTCACTAGCGGGGGCTACGCCACAGATACGCAGTATTTT.

The chain combines TRBV27 with TRBJ1-4; 9 bases line up with TRBD1. Germline CDR1 MNHEY, CDR2 SMNVEV (reference sequence). V was pared by 5 bases and J by 4 bases, with 8 bases of the junction left unmatched. The CDR3 has 16 amino acids. The CDR3 DNA is TGTGCCAGCAGTCACCGGACAGGGGACTTTAATGAAAAACTGTTTTTT. Translated: CASSHRTGDFNEKLFF.

This sequence joins TRBV12-5 and TRBJ1-3; D is perhaps TRBD1 (6 bases). In germline, CDR1 is LGHNT, CDR2 FRNRAP. This CDR3 has 19 residues. The V end lost 3 bases, the J end lost 0 bases, and 21 bases lay between the germline ends. CDR3 protein: CASGFAAGADLDSGNTIYF. The CDR3 DNA follows: TGTGCTAGTGGTTTCGCGGCAGGGGCCGATCTAGACTCTGGAAACACCATATATTTT.

V usage is TRBV7-7 and J usage is TRBJ2-5, with D unclear. With 6 bases removed from V and 5 bases from J, the gap between germline ends came to 13 bases. The CDR3 runs to 13 residues. Germline V gene sequence: CDR1 SSHAT, CDR2 FNYEAQ (reference sequence). CDR3 bases: TGTGCCAGCAGTTTAACCGCGAGGGAGACCCAGTACTTC. Translating it yields CASSLTARETQYF. Together with reference TRBV7-7 and TRBJ2-5, the CDR3 gives the full variable domain: GAGVSQSPRYKVTKRGQDVTLRCDPISSHATLYWYQQALGQGPEFLTYFNYEAQPDKSGLPSDRFSAERPEGSISTLTIQRTEQRDSAMYRCASSLTARETQYFGPGTRLLVL.

V gene TRBV2 combines with J gene TRBJ1-1, with D possibly being TRBD1 (5 bases). This CDR3 is built from 14 residues. Trimming removed 2 bases at V and 4 bases at J, with 11 bases between. Germline assignment: CDR1 SNHLY and CDR2 FYNNEI. CDR3 sequence (DNA): TGTGCCAGCAGTGAAACGGGTGGGGGCACTGAAGCTTTCTTT. Amino acid sequence: CASSETGGGTEAFF.

The chain employs TRBV13 and TRBJ2-7; TRBD1 is a possible D gene (7 bases). Germline assignment: CDR1 PRHDT and CDR2 FYEKMQ (reference sequence). Trimming took off 4 bases at V and 11 bases at J, with 21 bases between the two ends. CDR3 length equals 14 residues. The CDR3 is CASSSGTATAGKYF. The CDR3 nucleotides are TGTGCCAGCAGCTCCGGGACAGCGACCGCGGGGAAGTACTTC.

This clone was seen just once. The gene calls are TRBV28 and TRBJ2-3; D gene ambiguous. V was shortened by 5 bases and J by 0 bases, with 12 bases between the two germline ends. The CDR3 consists of 15 residues. Looked up from germline, CDR1 is MDHEN and CDR2 is SYDVKM. DNA of the CDR3: TGTGCCAGCAGTCCTATCCCACAGAGCACAGATACGCAGTATTTT. This codes for CASSPIPQSTDTQYF.

The chain has TRBV15 and TRBJ2-5; 7 bases agree with TRBD2. The trim removed 6 bases at V and 5 bases at J, leaving 6 bases unmatched. CDR1 and CDR2 (germline): LNHNV, YYDKDF (reference sequence). This CDR3 region has 13 residues. CDR3 region: CATSTAGEETQYF. In nucleotides, the CDR3 is TGTGCCACCAGTACCGCGGGGGAGGAGACCCAGTACTTC.

V usage is TRBV7-3 and J usage is TRBJ1-2; D remains ambiguous. CDR1 and CDR2 from the germline V gene are SGHTA and FQGTGA. The germline V and J ends were trimmed by 2 bases and 4 bases, with 8 bases remaining between them. The CDR3 is 13 residues long. In nucleotides, the CDR3 is TGTGCCAGCAGCTTAGAGCGTGGCTATGGCTACACCTTC. The encoded protein is CASSLERGYGYTF.